The 22 T cell receptor beta chains listed next were all sequenced from one sample in a study of untreated major depressive disorder. Regarding the study as a whole: Compared with controls, depressed patients showed more TRBV05-01 (Vbeta 5.1) usage in CD4+ T cells.

The antigens for these receptors are not known. The protocol was immunoSEQ multiplex PCR, while the TCRdb copy is restricted to in-frame clones and leaves out a portion. Of 25,000 to 30,000 clones in the sample, about 90% are singletons; the top ten hold roughly 0.72%. Sequenced material: CD4+ T cells from PBMCs. The source of these receptors is a woman aged 25 to 45 with major depressive disorder.

V and J are TRBV7-8 and TRBJ2-7; 8 bases are a match to TRBD1. This CDR3 has 15 residues. J was trimmed by 2 bases and V by 1 base; bases with no gene match: 4. In germline, CDR1 is SGHVS, CDR2 FQNEAQ. The CDR3 nucleotides are TGTGCCAGCAGCTTAGTAACAGGGGGGACCTACGAGCAGTACTTC. Translating it yields CASSLVTGGTYEQYF.

The V and J genes are TRBV18 and TRBJ2-5; no clear D. Germline V lookup: CDR1 KGHSH, CDR2 LQKENI. Trimming took 6 bases from V and 5 from J, leaving 10 bases between them. This CDR3 is 12 amino acids long. The CDR3 spells CASSGLRETQYF. CDR3 bases: TGTGCCAGCTCCGGGCTGAGGGAGACCCAGTACTTC.

The chain links TRBV4-2 to TRBJ2-7; TRBD1 matches at 8 bases. The CDR3 has 17 residues. V gave up 0 bases and J gave up 6 bases; unmatched junction bases: 13. Germline CDR1 and CDR2: LGHNA and YNFKEQ. The CDR3 DNA follows: TGTGCCAGCAGCCAAGATAATTTCGGGACAGGCCTTTCCGAGCAGTACTTC. This encodes CASSQDNFGTGLSEQYF.

The J gene is TRBJ1-2, the V gene TRBV6-6; 11 nucleotides align to TRBD1. Germline loops: CDR1 MNHNY, CDR2 SVGAGI (reference sequence). The CDR3 consists of 13 residues. V shed 6 bases, J shed 8 bases, and the junction held 5 bases outside the gene matches. CDR3 in amino acids: CASSYGTGGGYTF. The CDR3 DNA is TGTGCCAGCAGCTACGGGACAGGGGGAGGCTACACCTTC.

The chain carries TRBV7-9 and TRBJ2-7; perhaps TRBD2 as D (5 bases). Germline loops: CDR1 SEHNR, CDR2 FQNEAQ (reference sequence). Trimming took off 3 bases at V and 2 bases at J, with 11 bases between the two ends. The CDR3 loop spans 14 amino acids. In nucleotides, the CDR3 is TGTGCCAGCAGCTTCATAGCGTCCCCCTACGAGCAGTACTTC. This sequence encodes CASSFIASPYEQYF. Full variable domain (outside the CDR3, taken from reference TRBV7-9 and TRBJ2-7): DTGVSQNPRHKITKRGQNVTFRCDPISEHNRLYWYRQTLGQGPEFLTYFQNEAQLEKSRLLSDRFSAERPKGSFSTLEIQRTEQGDSAMYLCASSFIASPYEQYFGPGTRLTVT.

V usage is TRBV5-4 and J usage is TRBJ2-7; 8 nucleotides agree with TRBD1. The CDR3 spans 15 residues. V dropped 0 bases and J dropped 0; count of bases not matched to a gene: 2. Germline assignment: CDR1 SGHNT and CDR2 YYREEE (reference sequence). The DNA of the CDR3 is TGTGCCAGCAGCTTGGGCGGACAGGGCTCCTACGAGCAGTACTTC. This sequence encodes CASSLGGQGSYEQYF.

The chain recombines TRBV19 with TRBJ1-5; D is ambiguous. The CDR3 contains 14 residues. Between the trimmed V and J ends, which lost 0 bases and 5 bases, there was a span of 8 bases. Germline V gene data show CDR1 as LNHDA and CDR2 as SQIVND (reference sequence). CDR3 in amino acids: CASSIDWGDQPQHF. Here the CDR3 DNA reads TGTGCCAGTAGTATAGATTGGGGAGATCAGCCCCAGCATTTT.

This sequence joins TRBV6-5 and TRBJ1-6; 11 nucleotides match TRBD1. CDR1 is MNHEY and CDR2 is SVGAGI in the germline V gene. The trim removed 6 bases at V and 9 bases at J, leaving 4 bases unmatched. This CDR3 spans 14 amino acids. The CDR3 region is CASRLDRGRSPLHF. The CDR3 DNA reads as TGTGCCAGCAGACTGGACAGGGGGCGTTCACCCCTCCACTTT.

This clone was recorded once. The V gene is TRBV5-1, the J gene TRBJ1-2; D is perhaps TRBD1 (5 bases). The CDR3 runs to 15 residues. Germline lookup yields CDR1 SGHRS and CDR2 YFSETQ. Trimming removed 0 bases at V and 2 bases at J, with 11 bases between. The DNA of the CDR3 is TGCGCCAGCAGCTTGGCGGGGACCCCCAACTATGGCTACACCTTC. Its protein is CASSLAGTPNYGYTF.

The rearrangement uses TRBV11-2 and TRBJ2-3; no firm D call. V lost 1 base to trimming and J lost 2 bases, with 16 bases between them. The CDR3 extends over 17 amino acids. Germline-derived CDR1 and CDR2 are SGHAT and FQNNGV. The CDR3 DNA reads TGTGCCAGCAGCTTAGGGTCTGGGCCGACGTTCACAGATACGCAGTATTTT. Its translation is CASSLGSGPTFTDTQYF.

The rearrangement uses TRBV11-1 and TRBJ2-7; D remains unclear. This CDR3 spans 12 amino acids. Germline assignment: CDR1 SGHAT and CDR2 FQDESV (reference sequence). Trimming took off 5 bases at V and 6 bases at J, with 11 bases between the two ends. The CDR3, as DNA: TGTGCCAGCAGCCATGCTAGAGGCGAGCAGTACTTC. Encoded protein: CASSHARGEQYF.

This clone occurred once. The gene calls are TRBV11-2 and TRBJ2-7, with D perhaps assigned TRBD1 or TRBD2 (6 bases each). The CDR3 totals 17 residues. Germline lookup yields CDR1 SGHAT and CDR2 FQNNGV. Trimming removed 4 bases from V and 0 bases from J, with 19 bases in between. CDR3 in DNA: TGTGCCAGCAGCTCCGGGTTTAGGGGGGCGCCCTCCTACGAGCAGTACTTC. Its translation: CASSSGFRGAPSYEQYF.

There are a few counts of this clone. This sequence joins TRBV2 and TRBJ1-1; no firm D call. Trimming shortened V by 7 bases and J by 1 base, and 10 bases separated the two germline ends. The CDR3 loop spans 13 amino acids. Germline CDR1 SNHLY, CDR2 FYNNEI. The CDR3 DNA reads as TGTGCCAGCAAAGATTATGAGAACACTGAAGCTTTCTTT. As protein: CASKDYENTEAFF.

V and J are TRBV5-1 and TRBJ1-1; no definite D call. The CDR3 totals 15 residues. The V gene lost 1 base and the J gene lost 1 base, with 11 bases spanning the gap. The germline CDR1 and CDR2 sequences are SGHRS and YFSETQ. CDR3 coding DNA: TGCGCCAGCAGCTTGTATGGGGTCCCGAACACTGAAGCTTTCTTT. It codes for CASSLYGVPNTEAFF.

This clone was counted once. The chain carries TRBV6-5 and TRBJ1-5; D perhaps matches TRBD1 (6 bases). V was pared by 5 bases and J by 3 bases, with 8 bases between. There are 13 residues in the CDR3. Germline V gives CDR1 MNHEY, CDR2 SVGAGI. The CDR3 nucleotides are TGTGCCAGCAGTGCAGGGGCCAATCAGCCCCAGCATTTT. Its translation: CASSAGANQPQHF.

The chain combines TRBV4-3 with TRBJ1-5; weak D call: TRBD1 (5 bases). Trimming took off 1 base at V and 3 bases at J, with 10 bases between the two ends. The CDR3 spans 15 residues. Germline V gives CDR1 LGHNA, CDR2 YSLEER. The CDR3: CASSQGRGLNQPQHF. The CDR3 DNA sequence: TGCGCCAGCAGCCAAGGAAGGGGACTCAATCAGCCCCAGCATTTT.

This clone was seen once. The CDR3 DNA reads TGTGCCAGCAGCTTGTATACAGGGTGGGTCACTGAAGCTTTCTTT. Residues: CASSLYTGWVTEAFF. The chain combines TRBV5-4 with TRBJ1-1; maybe TRBD1 (6 bases). V was cut by 1 base and J by 4 bases, with 14 bases left in between. This CDR3 has 15 amino acids. Looked up from germline, CDR1 is SGHNT and CDR2 is YYREEE (reference sequence). Drawing the rest from reference TRBV5-4 and TRBJ1-1, the complete variable domain is ETGVTQSPTHLIKTRGQQVTLRCSSQSGHNTVSWYQQALGQGPQFIFQYYREEENGRGNFPPRFSGLQFPNYSSELNVNALELDDSALYLCASSLYTGWVTEAFFGQGTRLTVV.

The chain employs TRBV4-1 and TRBJ2-5; 11 bases match TRBD2. The V gene's germline CDR1 is MGHRA and CDR2 YSYEKL. This CDR3 comprises 18 residues. J gave up 4 bases and V 1 base, and 11 bases lay outside the gene matches. CDR3 region: CASSQALFSGRVGETQYF. The CDR3 region has the DNA TGCGCCAGCAGCCAAGCTTTGTTTAGCGGGAGGGTGGGAGAGACCCAGTACTTC.

The chain recombines TRBV6-5 with TRBJ2-7, with no clear D. Trimming took off 2 bases at V and 3 bases at J, with 17 bases between the two ends. Germline CDR1 reads MNHEY; CDR2 reads SVGAGI. The CDR3 length is 16 residues. The CDR3: CASSYLFSGRLYEQYF. CDR3 DNA sequence: TGTGCCAGCAGTTACCTATTCTCCGGTCGTCTCTACGAGCAGTACTTC.

The J gene is TRBJ2-1, the V gene TRBV7-2; D unclear. Germline CDR1 and CDR2: SGHTA and FQGNSA. Trimming left V 5 bases short and J 7 bases short, with 21 bases between. The CDR3 sequence is 16 residues long. The CDR3 DNA follows: TGTGCCAGCAGCGGACGTAGGATTCTTCGGGCGAATGAGCAGTTCTTC. Protein product: CASSGRRILRANEQFF.

The chain links TRBV6-6 to TRBJ2-5; no clear D. There are 12 residues in the CDR3. Trimming removed 6 bases from V and 4 bases from J, with 9 bases in between. CDR1 is MNHNY, CDR2 SVGAGI, per germline (reference sequence). For the CDR3, the DNA is TGTGCCAGCAGAAATTACCCAGAGACCCAGTACTTC. This codes for CASRNYPETQYF.

The chain joins TRBV9 to TRBJ2-5, with D possibly TRBD2 on 6 matching bases. CDR1 and CDR2 (germline): SGDLS, YYNGEE. V was cut by 0 bases and J by 5 bases, with 17 bases left in between. The CDR3 covers 16 residues. CDR3 residues: CASSVAPAGRGETQYF. CDR3 in DNA: TGTGCCAGCAGCGTAGCTCCTGCGGGACGGGGGGAGACCCAGTACTTC.